This T cell receptor (beta chain) was captured by sequencing in a study of T-cell reconstitution after alpha-beta-depleted transplantation in children. Comment on this clonotype: Antigen specificity is unknown.

The trim removed 0 bases at V and 7 bases at J, leaving 6 bases unmatched. The CDR3 is 15 amino acids. Per the germline V gene, CDR1 is SGHKS and CDR2 is YYEKEE (reference sequence). General observations from the study: Reportedly, roughly two months post-transplant, alpha-beta T cells arose from several hundred expanded graft clones. At day 60, the high TCRbeta diversity found in some patients originated from recipient T cells and thymic progenitors that had survived. T-cell counts and diversity were attributed mostly to newly produced T cells one year after transplant.

During its preparation, the TCRbeta library received unique molecular identifiers. TCRdb re-analysed the PCR reads in MiXCR, keeping a single row per CDR3 protein. The data contain 700,000 to 850,000 distinct CDR3 sequences, 15% to 20% of them singletons. The TCR originated in a male patient younger than 18 who had a stem cell transplant for acute lymphoblastic leukemia, so the T cells may come from the graft donor. The sequencing used PBMCs, mostly from graft donor cells, collected 360 days after TCRalphabeta/CD19-depleted stem cell transplant. V and J are TRBV5-5 and TRBJ2-1, with 8 bases identical to TRBD1. CDR3 region: CASSLETGVFNEQFF. CDR3 DNA: TGTGCCAGCAGCTTGGAGACAGGGGTGTTTAATGAGCAGTTCTTC.